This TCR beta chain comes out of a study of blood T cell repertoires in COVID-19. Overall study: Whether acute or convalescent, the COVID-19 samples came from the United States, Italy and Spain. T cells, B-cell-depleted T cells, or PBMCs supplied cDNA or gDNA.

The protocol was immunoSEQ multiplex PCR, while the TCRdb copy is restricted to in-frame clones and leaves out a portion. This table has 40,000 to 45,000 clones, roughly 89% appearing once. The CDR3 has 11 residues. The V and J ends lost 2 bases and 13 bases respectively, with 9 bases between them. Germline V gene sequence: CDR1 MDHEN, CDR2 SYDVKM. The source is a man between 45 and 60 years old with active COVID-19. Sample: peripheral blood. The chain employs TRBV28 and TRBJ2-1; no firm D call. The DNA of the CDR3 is TGTGCCAGCAGTTTAGGGCTGTTTCAGTTCTTC. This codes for CASSLGLFQFF. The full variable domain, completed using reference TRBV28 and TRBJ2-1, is DVKVTQSSRYLVKRTGEKVFLECVQDMDHENMFWYRQDPGLGLRLIYFSYDVKMKEKGDIPEGYSVSREKKERFSLILESASTNQTSMYLCASSLGLFQFFGPGTRLTVL.